This is a list of T cell receptor beta chains from one sample in a study of beta chain features in type 1 diabetes. Some clones are missing from TCRdb's copy, which holds only in-frame ones; the method was immunoSEQ multiplex PCR. This sample has under 550,000 clones, with 10% to 12% found just once. The sequenced sample consisted of naive CD4+ T cells from blood. These TCRs come from a woman under 30 in good health. CDR3s include the opening cysteine and the closing phenylalanine or tryptophan. Each record gives: D gene, clone size, V gene, J gene, CDR3 DNA, CDR3 protein. A D gene is named only where the DNA matches it firmly. Only some rows state a clone size, as once, few, many or a class for expanded clones.

D gene: .; clone size: few; V gene: TRBV28; J gene: TRBJ2-1; CDR3 DNA: TGTGCCAGCAGTTTGAGGGGGAGCCTCCAATTCTTC; CDR3 protein: CASSLRGSLQFF
D gene: .; clone size: .; V gene: TRBV19; J gene: TRBJ2-5; CDR3 DNA: TGTGCCAGTAGTATAGGTGGAGAGACCCAGTACTTC; CDR3 protein: CASSIGGETQYF
D gene: .; clone size: few; V gene: TRBV29-1; J gene: TRBJ1-2; CDR3 DNA: TGCAGCGTTGAGTCAGGGAGGAATGGCTACACCTTC; CDR3 protein: CSVESGRNGYTF
D gene: .; clone size: .; V gene: TRBV4-3; J gene: TRBJ1-4; CDR3 DNA: TGCGCCAGCAGCCAGCAAACAGGGCTCACTAATGAAAAACTGTTTTTT; CDR3 protein: CASSQQTGLTNEKLFF
D gene: .; clone size: once; V gene: TRBV7-9; J gene: TRBJ1-6; CDR3 DNA: TGTGCCAGCAGCTCCAGAGCGACGGGTTATAATTCACCCCTCCACTTT; CDR3 protein: CASSSRATGYNSPLHF
D gene: .; clone size: .; V gene: TRBV7-9; J gene: TRBJ1-1; CDR3 DNA: TGTGCCAGCAGCCTAGGCACTGAAGCTTTCTTT; CDR3 protein: CASSLGTEAFF
D gene: .; clone size: .; V gene: TRBV19; J gene: TRBJ2-5; CDR3 DNA: TGTGCCAGTAGTTGGGGCAGGCAAGAGACCCAGTACTTC; CDR3 protein: CASSWGRQETQYF
D gene: .; clone size: few; V gene: TRBV30; J gene: TRBJ2-7; CDR3 DNA: TGTGCCTGGAGTAACGGTCCCGAGCAGTACTTC; CDR3 protein: CAWSNGPEQYF
D gene: .; clone size: few; V gene: TRBV5-1; J gene: TRBJ2-1; CDR3 DNA: TGCGCCAGCAGCTTGGCCGTCGGGCCTAAGCGCGTGAATGAGCAGTTCTTC; CDR3 protein: CASSLAVGPKRVNEQFF
D gene: .; clone size: few; V gene: TRBV4-1; J gene: TRBJ2-6; CDR3 DNA: TGCGCCAGCAGGGGGTCCGGGGCCAACGTCCTGACTTTC; CDR3 protein: CASRGSGANVLTF
D gene: .; clone size: few; V gene: TRBV2; J gene: TRBJ1-5; CDR3 DNA: TGTGCCAGCAGTGAAACAGGGAGTCAGCCCCAGCATTTT; CDR3 protein: CASSETGSQPQHF
D gene: .; clone size: .; V gene: TRBV23-1; J gene: TRBJ2-7; CDR3 DNA: TGCGCCAGCAGTCACGGACAGAACGAGCAGTACTTC; CDR3 protein: CASSHGQNEQYF
D gene: TRBD2; clone size: few; V gene: TRBV5-1; J gene: TRBJ2-5; CDR3 DNA: TGCGCCAGCAGCTCTTGGACTAGCGGAGAAGAGACCCAGTACTTC; CDR3 protein: CASSSWTSGEETQYF
D gene: .; clone size: few; V gene: TRBV19; J gene: TRBJ2-3; CDR3 DNA: TGTGCCAGTAGTATAGATTTTGGTGCGAAGACGCAGTATTTT; CDR3 protein: CASSIDFGAKTQYF
D gene: .; clone size: .; V gene: TRBV4-2; J gene: TRBJ2-3; CDR3 DNA: TGTGCCAGCAGCCAAGTGGGCGCGAGAGCGGACAGCACAGATACGCAGTATTTT; CDR3 protein: CASSQVGARADSTDTQYF
D gene: .; clone size: .; V gene: TRBV2; J gene: TRBJ2-5; CDR3 DNA: TGTGCCAGCAGCGCTTACAGGGAGACCCAGTACTTC; CDR3 protein: CASSAYRETQYF
D gene: .; clone size: .; V gene: TRBV2; J gene: TRBJ2-6; CDR3 DNA: TGTGCCAGCACAGAAATGGCTGGGGCCAACGTCCTGACTTTC; CDR3 protein: CASTEMAGANVLTF
D gene: .; clone size: few; V gene: TRBV9; J gene: TRBJ2-5; CDR3 DNA: TGTGCCAGCAGCATTAGTGGCAGCCAAGAGACCCAGTACTTC; CDR3 protein: CASSISGSQETQYF
D gene: .; clone size: few; V gene: TRBV7-9; J gene: TRBJ2-1; CDR3 DNA: TGTGCCAGCAGCTTAAACCGGTACGAACTCCGAGATGAGCAGTTCTTC; CDR3 protein: CASSLNRYELRDEQFF
D gene: .; clone size: .; V gene: TRBV5-4; J gene: TRBJ2-6; CDR3 DNA: TGTGCCAGCAGCCCAGGCGGCGGCGCCTTCTCTGGGGCCAACGTCCTGACTTTC; CDR3 protein: CASSPGGGAFSGANVLTF
D gene: .; clone size: .; V gene: TRBV7-3; J gene: TRBJ2-7; CDR3 DNA: TGTGCCAGCAGCTCAGGTTTCAACTACGAGCAGTACTTC; CDR3 protein: CASSSGFNYEQYF
D gene: .; clone size: few; V gene: TRBV7-9; J gene: TRBJ2-1; CDR3 DNA: TGTGCCAGCAGCTCCCTCGACAGTTACTACAATGAGCAGTTCTTC; CDR3 protein: CASSSLDSYYNEQFF
D gene: TRBD1; clone size: few; V gene: TRBV6-5; J gene: TRBJ2-1; CDR3 DNA: TGTGCCAGCAGCTCATCCGGGACAGGGCCAGTACGGCAGTTCTTC; CDR3 protein: CASSSSGTGPVRQFF
D gene: .; clone size: .; V gene: TRBV5-4; J gene: TRBJ1-1; CDR3 DNA: TGTGCCAGCAGCTTCCAGATTGACACTGAAGCTTTCTTT; CDR3 protein: CASSFQIDTEAFF
D gene: .; clone size: .; V gene: TRBV2; J gene: TRBJ2-3; CDR3 DNA: TGTGCCAGCAGTATTAGCACAGATACGCAGTATTTT; CDR3 protein: CASSISTDTQYF
D gene: .; clone size: many; V gene: TRBV28; J gene: TRBJ2-4; CDR3 DNA: TGTGCCAGCAGCTTGGGGACTCCGGTTGACATTCAGTACTTC; CDR3 protein: CASSLGTPVDIQYF
D gene: .; clone size: .; V gene: TRBV15; J gene: TRBJ1-6; CDR3 DNA: TGTGCCACCAGCAGAGATCCAAGTATTGGGAATTCACCCCTCCACTTT; CDR3 protein: CATSRDPSIGNSPLHF
D gene: TRBD2; clone size: .; V gene: TRBV5-6; J gene: TRBJ2-3; CDR3 DNA: TGTGCCAGCGGCCTACTAGCGGGGGGCACAGATACGCAGTATTTT; CDR3 protein: CASGLLAGGTDTQYF
D gene: .; clone size: few; V gene: TRBV6-6; J gene: TRBJ1-1; CDR3 DNA: TGTGCCAGCAGCCGACAGCCGACCATGAACACTGAAGCTTTCTTT; CDR3 protein: CASSRQPTMNTEAFF
D gene: TRBD2; clone size: few; V gene: TRBV7-3; J gene: TRBJ2-7; CDR3 DNA: TGTGCCAGCAGCTCGACTAGCGGGAGCGAGCAGTACTTC; CDR3 protein: CASSSTSGSEQYF
D gene: TRBD1; clone size: .; V gene: TRBV10-3; J gene: TRBJ2-5; CDR3 DNA: TGTGCCATCAGCCGACAGGGGTTGACCCAGTACTTC; CDR3 protein: CAISRQGLTQYF
D gene: TRBD1; clone size: few; V gene: TRBV4-3; J gene: TRBJ1-1; CDR3 DNA: TGCGCCAGCAGCCGACGACAGGGGATCGTCACTGAAGCTTTCTTT; CDR3 protein: CASSRRQGIVTEAFF
D gene: .; clone size: .; V gene: TRBV7-8; J gene: TRBJ2-3; CDR3 DNA: TGTGCCAGCAGCTTAGACCATAGCACAGATACGCAGTATTTT; CDR3 protein: CASSLDHSTDTQYF